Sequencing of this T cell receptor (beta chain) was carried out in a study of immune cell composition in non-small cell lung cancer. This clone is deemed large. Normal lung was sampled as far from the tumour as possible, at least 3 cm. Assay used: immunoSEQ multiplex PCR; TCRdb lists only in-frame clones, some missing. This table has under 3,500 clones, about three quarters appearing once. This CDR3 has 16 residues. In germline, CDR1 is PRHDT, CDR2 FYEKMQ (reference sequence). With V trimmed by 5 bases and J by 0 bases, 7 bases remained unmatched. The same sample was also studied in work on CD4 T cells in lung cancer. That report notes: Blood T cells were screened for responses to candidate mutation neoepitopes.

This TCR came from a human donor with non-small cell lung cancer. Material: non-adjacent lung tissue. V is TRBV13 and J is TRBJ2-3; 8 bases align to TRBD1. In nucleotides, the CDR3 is TGTGCCAGCAGCAATACTCGGACAGGGAGCACAGATACGCAGTATTTT. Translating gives CASSNTRTGSTDTQYF.